This T cell receptor beta chain emerged from a study of blood T cell repertoires in COVID-19. Study details: Whether acute or convalescent, the COVID-19 samples came from the United States, Italy and Spain.

After removal of 6 bases from V and 4 bases from J, the junction contained 5 bases not matched to a gene. The CDR3 spans 15 residues. Germline lookup yields CDR1 KGHSH and CDR2 LQKENI. This clone has just one count. Per the authors' pipeline: Reference gene primers were amplified, and this amplification served to estimate nucleated cell counts. Produced via immunoSEQ multiplex PCR; TCRdb's table is partial and in-frame only. V and J calls and clone size come straight from that table; D and trimming were deduced from the DNA. The repertoire includes roughly 220,000 clones, 75% to 90% of them detected once, and 3% to 4.5% sits in the top ten. Recruits, aged about 18 to 89 years, lived in some 25 US areas.

This receptor was obtained from a woman in her 40s with acute COVID-19. The sequenced sample was PBMCs or T cells enriched from blood (not recorded which). The rearrangement joins TRBV18 to TRBJ2-1; 11 bases match TRBD2. This chain's CDR3 is CASSAGLAGYNEQFF. CDR3 bases: TGTGCCAGCTCGGCCGGACTAGCGGGTTACAATGAGCAGTTCTTC.